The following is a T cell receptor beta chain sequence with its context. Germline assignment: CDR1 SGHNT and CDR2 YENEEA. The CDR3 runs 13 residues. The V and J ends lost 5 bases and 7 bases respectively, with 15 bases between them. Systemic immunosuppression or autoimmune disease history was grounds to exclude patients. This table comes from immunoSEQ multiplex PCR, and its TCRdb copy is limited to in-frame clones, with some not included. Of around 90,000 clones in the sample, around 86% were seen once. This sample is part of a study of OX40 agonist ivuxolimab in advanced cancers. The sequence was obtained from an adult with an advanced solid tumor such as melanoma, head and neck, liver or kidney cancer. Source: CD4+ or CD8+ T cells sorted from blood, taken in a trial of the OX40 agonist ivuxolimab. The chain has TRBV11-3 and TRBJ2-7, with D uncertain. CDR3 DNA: TGTGCCAGCAGCCTAAAGGTGGGCGGAGAGCAGTACTTC. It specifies CASSLKVGGEQYF. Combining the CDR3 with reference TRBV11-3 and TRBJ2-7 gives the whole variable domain EAGVVQSPRYKIIEKKQPVAFWCNPISGHNTLYWYLQNLGQGPELLIRYENEEAVDDSQLPKDRFSAERLKGVDSTLKIQPAELGDSAVYLCASSLKVGGEQYFGPGTRLTVT.